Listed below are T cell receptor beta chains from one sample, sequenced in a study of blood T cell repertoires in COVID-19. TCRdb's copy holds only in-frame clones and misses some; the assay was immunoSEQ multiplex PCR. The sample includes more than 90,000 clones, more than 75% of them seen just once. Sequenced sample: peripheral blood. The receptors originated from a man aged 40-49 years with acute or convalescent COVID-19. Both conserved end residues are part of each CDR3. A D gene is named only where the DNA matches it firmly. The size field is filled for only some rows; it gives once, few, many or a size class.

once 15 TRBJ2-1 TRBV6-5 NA TGTGCCAGCAGACCTGGACACGGCTCCTACAATGAGCAGTTCTTC CASRPGHGSYNEQFF
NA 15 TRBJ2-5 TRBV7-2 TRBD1 TGTGCCAGCAGCCAAGGGGGACAGACGTGGGAGACCCAGTACTTC CASSQGGQTWETQYF
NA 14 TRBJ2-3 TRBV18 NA TGTGCCAGCTCATCCGGTTGGAGCACAGATACGCAGTATTTT CASSSGWSTDTQYF
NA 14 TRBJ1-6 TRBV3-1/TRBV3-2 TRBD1 TGTGCCAGCAGCCCTCAGGGGGCTTTTTCACCCCTCCACTTT CASSPQGAFSPLHF
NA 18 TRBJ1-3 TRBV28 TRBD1 TGTGCCAGCAGTTCCCACCGAGGGACAGGCCGACATGGAAACACCATATATTTT CASSSHRGTGRHGNTIYF
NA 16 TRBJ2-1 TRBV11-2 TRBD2 TGTGCCAGCAGCAGCCCCTGGACTAGCGGAAGTAATGAGCAGTTCTTC CASSSPWTSGSNEQFF
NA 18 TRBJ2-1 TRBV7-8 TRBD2 TGTGCCAGCAGCTCCGGACTAGCGGGAGCCCCATGGGGGAATGAGCAGTTCTTC CASSSGLAGAPWGNEQFF
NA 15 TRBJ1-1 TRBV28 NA TGTGCCAGCAGTCCCCCGGGACACCCGAACACTGAAGCTTTCTTT CASSPPGHPNTEAFF
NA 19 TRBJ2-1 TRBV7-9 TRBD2 TGTGCCAGCAGCTCACCGTTGGACAGACTAGCGGTCTCATACAATGAGCAGTTCTTC CASSSPLDRLAVSYNEQFF
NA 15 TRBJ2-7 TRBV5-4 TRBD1 TGTGCCAGCAGCCGGGGACAGGGGGCGAAGAACGAGCAGTACTTC CASSRGQGAKNEQYF
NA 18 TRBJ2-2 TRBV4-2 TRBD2 TGTGCCAGCAGCCCCCTCTATAGCGGGGGGCCGGGGACCGGGGAGCTGTTTTTT CASSPLYSGGPGTGELFF
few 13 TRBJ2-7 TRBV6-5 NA TGTGCCAGCAGTTACATGCCGGGCTACGAGCAGTACTTC CASSYMPGYEQYF
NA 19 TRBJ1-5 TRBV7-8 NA TGTGCCAGCAGCTTCTCCCCCATGGATGCTTACAGGGGCAATCAGCCCCAGCATTTT CASSFSPMDAYRGNQPQHF
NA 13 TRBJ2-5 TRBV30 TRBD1 TGTGCCTGGAGTAGGACAGGGCAAGAGACCCAGTACTTC CAWSRTGQETQYF
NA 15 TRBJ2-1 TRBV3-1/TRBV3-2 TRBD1 TGTGCCAGCAGCCAACGGCCGCAGGGGGCGGATGAGCAGTTCTTC CASSQRPQGADEQFF
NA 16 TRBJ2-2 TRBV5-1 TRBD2 TGCGCCAGCAGTTACTTCGGACTAGGAAAGACCGGGGAGCTGTTTTTT CASSYFGLGKTGELFF
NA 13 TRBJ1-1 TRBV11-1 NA TGTGCCAGCAGTCAACAGCAAGACACTGAAGCTTTCTTT CASSQQQDTEAFF
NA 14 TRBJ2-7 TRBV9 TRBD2 TGTGCCAGCAGCCGGGGACTAGCTTGGGGCGAGCAGTACTTC CASSRGLAWGEQYF
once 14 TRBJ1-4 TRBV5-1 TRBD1 TGCGCCAGCAGCCCGGGACAGGGAAAGGAAAAACTGTTTTTT CASSPGQGKEKLFF
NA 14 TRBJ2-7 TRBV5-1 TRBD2 TGCGCCAGCAGCTTCCCGACTAGCGGGAACGAGCAGTACTTC CASSFPTSGNEQYF
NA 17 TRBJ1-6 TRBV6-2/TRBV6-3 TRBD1 TGTGCCAGCAGCCTCGACTCACCGGGACAGGGGAATTCACCCCTCCACTTT CASSLDSPGQGNSPLHF
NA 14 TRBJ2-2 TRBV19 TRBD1 TGTGCCAGTCGGACAGGGTGGATGGGCGGGGAGCTGTTTTTT CASRTGWMGGELFF
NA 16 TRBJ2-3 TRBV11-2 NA TGTGCCAGCAGCTTATTTTCGGGGGAGGGCACAGATACGCAGTATTTT CASSLFSGEGTDTQYF
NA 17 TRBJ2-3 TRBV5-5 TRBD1 TGTGCCAGCAGCTACTTAAAACGACAGGGACCCACAGATACGCAGTATTTT CASSYLKRQGPTDTQYF
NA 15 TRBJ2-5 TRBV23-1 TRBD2 TGCGCCAGCAGTCAATCGGAGCGGGGCGGGGAGACCCAGTACTTC CASSQSERGGETQYF
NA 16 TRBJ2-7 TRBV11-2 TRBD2 TGTGCCAGCAGCTTAGATAGCGGGAGCTCCCCCTACGAGCAGTACTTC CASSLDSGSSPYEQYF
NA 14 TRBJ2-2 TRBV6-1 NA TGTGCCAGCAGTGAAATCAGAAACACCGGGGAGTTGTTTTTT CASSEIRNTGELFF
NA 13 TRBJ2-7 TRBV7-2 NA TGTGCCAGCAGCCGGGACAAGGCCTACGAGCAGTACTTC CASSRDKAYEQYF
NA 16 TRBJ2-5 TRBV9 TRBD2 TGTGCCAGCAGCAGAGGGGGACTAGCGTCGGGAGAGACCCAGTACTTC CASSRGGLASGETQYF
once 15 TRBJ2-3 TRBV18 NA TGTGCCAGCTCACCAAGGGGGGGCCCCACAGATACGCAGTATTTT CASSPRGGPTDTQYF
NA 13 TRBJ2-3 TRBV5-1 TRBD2 TGCGCCAGCCGCGGGACTAGCGGGGATACGCAGTATTTT CASRGTSGDTQYF
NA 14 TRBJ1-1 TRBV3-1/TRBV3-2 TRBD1 TGTGCCAGCAGTCGTACAGGGGGGGGCACTGAAGCTTTCTTT CASSRTGGGTEAFF
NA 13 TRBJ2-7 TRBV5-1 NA TGCGCCAGCAGCACCACAGGGTCCTACGAGCAGTACTTC CASSTTGSYEQYF
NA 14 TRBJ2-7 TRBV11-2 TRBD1 TGTGCCAGCAGCCGAGGGACAGGGAGGGGTGAGCAGTACTTC CASSRGTGRGEQYF
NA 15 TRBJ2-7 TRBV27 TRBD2 TGTGCCAGCAGTTGGACTAGCGGTAGCTCCTACGAGCAGTACTTC CASSWTSGSSYEQYF
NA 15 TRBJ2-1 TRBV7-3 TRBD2 TGTGCCAGCAGCTTAATAGCGGGGGGGCCCAATGAGCAGTTCTTC CASSLIAGGPNEQFF
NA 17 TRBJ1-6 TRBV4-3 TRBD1 TGCGCCAGCAGCCAAGCCCCCCGGACAGGGTATAATTCACCCCTCCACTTT CASSQAPRTGYNSPLHF
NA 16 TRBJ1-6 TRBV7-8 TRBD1 TGTGCCAGCAGCGGTTCCGGGACAGGGTGGAATTCACCCCTCCACTTT CASSGSGTGWNSPLHF
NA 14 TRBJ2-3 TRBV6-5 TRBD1 TGTGCCAGCAGGTCTGACAGGGGCCGCTCAAGACAGTATTTT CASRSDRGRSRQYF
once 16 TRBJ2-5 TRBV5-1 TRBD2 TGCGCCAGCAGCTTCATGGTAGCGGGAGTCCAAGAGACCCAGTACTTC CASSFMVAGVQETQYF
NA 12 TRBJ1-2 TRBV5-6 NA TGTGCCAGCAGCTTGGACAATCATGGCTACACCTTC CASSLDNHGYTF
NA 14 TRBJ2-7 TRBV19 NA TGTGCCAGTAGCCTCGGACTTGACGACTACGAGCAGTACTTC CASSLGLDDYEQYF
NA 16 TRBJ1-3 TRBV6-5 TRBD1 TGTGCCAGCAGTTACTCAACTCAGGGGGCAGGAAACACCATATATTTT CASSYSTQGAGNTIYF
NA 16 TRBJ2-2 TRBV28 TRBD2 TGTGCCAGCAGAGATATGGGACTAGCGGGTACCGGGGAGCTGTTTTTT CASRDMGLAGTGELFF
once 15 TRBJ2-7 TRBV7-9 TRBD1 TGTGCCAGCAGCTTAGTAGGACAGGGGACCCACGAGCAGTACTTC CASSLVGQGTHEQYF
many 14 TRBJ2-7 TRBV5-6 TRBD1 TGTGCCAGCAGCTTCGGGGACAGGGTTTACGAGCAGTACTTC CASSFGDRVYEQYF